What follows is one T cell receptor (beta chain) and its context. Its specificity is unknown. This record belongs to a study of identical twins. Study conclusions and caveats: Sequences that were out-of-frame, alpha and twin-shared displayed an excess of low generation probability. Weaker excess sharing between twins was seen in beta out-of-frame sequences. Cross-sectional statistics, not tracking of the same donors, supported the conclusions. Models underestimated out-of-frame TCR alpha sharing in monozygotic twins.

Between the trimmed V and J ends, which lost 6 bases and 2 bases, there was a span of 13 bases. The CDR3 runs 14 residues. TCRdb re-analysed the 5' RACE reads in MiXCR, keeping a single row per CDR3 protein. This sample has approximately 1.8 million distinct CDR3 sequences, with under 35% found just once. This receptor was taken from a newborn girl in good health. The chain employs TRBV12-3 or TRBV12-4 and TRBJ1-2; the D gene is possibly TRBD1 (6 bases). Sequences were obtained from cord blood. The CDR3 sequence: CASSARGLNYGYTF. The DNA for the CDR3 is TGTGCCAGCAGCGCCCGGGGGCTGAACTATGGCTACACCTTC.